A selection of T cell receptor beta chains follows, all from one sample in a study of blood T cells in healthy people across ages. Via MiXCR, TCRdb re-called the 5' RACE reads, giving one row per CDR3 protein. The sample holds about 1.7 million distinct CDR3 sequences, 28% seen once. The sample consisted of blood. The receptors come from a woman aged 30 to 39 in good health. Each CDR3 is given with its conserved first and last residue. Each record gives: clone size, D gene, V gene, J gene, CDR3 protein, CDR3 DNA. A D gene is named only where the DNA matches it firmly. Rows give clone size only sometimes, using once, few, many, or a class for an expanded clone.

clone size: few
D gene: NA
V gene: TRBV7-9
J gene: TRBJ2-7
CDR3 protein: CASSSLAMSSYEQYF
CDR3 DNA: TGTGCCAGCAGCTCGCTCGCAATGAGCTCCTACGAGCAGTACTTC

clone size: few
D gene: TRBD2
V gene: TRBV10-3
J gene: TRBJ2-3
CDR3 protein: CAISETKLAGNTQYF
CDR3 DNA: TGTGCCATCAGTGAGACTAAACTAGCGGGGAATACGCAGTATTTT

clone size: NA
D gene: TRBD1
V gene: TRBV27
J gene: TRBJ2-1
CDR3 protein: CATHGTGGGNEQFF
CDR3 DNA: TGTGCCACCCACGGGACAGGTGGGGGTAATGAGCAGTTCTTC

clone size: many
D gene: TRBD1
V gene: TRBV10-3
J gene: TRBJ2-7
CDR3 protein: CAISEGTGMGYEQYF
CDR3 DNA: TGTGCCATCAGTGAGGGGACAGGGATGGGCTACGAGCAGTACTTC

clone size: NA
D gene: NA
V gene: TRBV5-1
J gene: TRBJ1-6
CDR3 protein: CTSSFRDGDSPLHF
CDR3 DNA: TGCACCAGCAGCTTTCGGGATGGCGATTCACCCCTCCACTTT

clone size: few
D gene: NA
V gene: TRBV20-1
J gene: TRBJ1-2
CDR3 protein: CSARVKGGSYTF
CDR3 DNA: TGCAGTGCTAGAGTAAAGGGAGGGAGCTACACCTTC

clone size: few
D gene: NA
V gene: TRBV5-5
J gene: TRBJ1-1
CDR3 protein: CASSFFPQGDTEAFF
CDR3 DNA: TGTGCCAGCAGCTTCTTCCCACAGGGTGACACTGAAGCTTTCTTT

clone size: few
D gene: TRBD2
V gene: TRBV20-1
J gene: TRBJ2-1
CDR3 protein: CSARVLAGANYNEQFF
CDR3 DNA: TGCAGTGCTAGAGTCTTAGCGGGGGCGAACTACAATGAGCAGTTCTTC

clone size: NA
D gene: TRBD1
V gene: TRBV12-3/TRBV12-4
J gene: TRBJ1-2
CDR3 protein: CAIHRGYGYTF
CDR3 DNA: TGTGCCATCCACAGGGGATATGGCTACACCTTC

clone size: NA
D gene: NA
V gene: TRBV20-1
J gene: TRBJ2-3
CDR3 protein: CSRTAGSTDTQYF
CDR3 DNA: TGCAGTCGAACCGCGGGTAGCACAGATACGCAGTATTTT

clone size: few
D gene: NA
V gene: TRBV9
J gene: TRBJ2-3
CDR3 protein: CASSAKTGIMTDTQYF
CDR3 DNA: TGTGCCAGCAGCGCAAAGACAGGTATTATGACAGATACGCAGTATTTT

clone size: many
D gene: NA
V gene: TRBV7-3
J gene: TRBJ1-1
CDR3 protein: CASSFGSGTEAFF
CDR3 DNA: TGTGCCAGCAGCTTTGGATCCGGGACTGAAGCTTTCTTT

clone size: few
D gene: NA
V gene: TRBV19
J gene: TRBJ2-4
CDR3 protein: CASSTSGLGDYIQYF
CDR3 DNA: TGTGCCAGTAGTACATCGGGACTCGGGGACTACATTCAGTACTTC

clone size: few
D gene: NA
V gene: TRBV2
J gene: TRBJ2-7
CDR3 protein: CASSAEQEAEQYF
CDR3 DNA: TGTGCCAGCAGTGCAGAACAGGAAGCCGAGCAGTACTTC

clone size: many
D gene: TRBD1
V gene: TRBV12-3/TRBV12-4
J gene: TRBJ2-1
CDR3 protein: CASSSGQGSHNEQFF
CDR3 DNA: TGTGCCAGCAGTTCCGGACAGGGGTCCCACAATGAGCAGTTCTTC

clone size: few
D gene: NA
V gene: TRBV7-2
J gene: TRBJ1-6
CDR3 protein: CASSPELSPGAPPLHF
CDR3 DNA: TGTGCCAGCAGCCCAGAACTATCCCCAGGGGCTCCACCCCTCCACTTT

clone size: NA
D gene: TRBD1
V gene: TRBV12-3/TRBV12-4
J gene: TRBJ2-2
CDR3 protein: CASSSDRSTGELFF
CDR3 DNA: TGTGCCAGCAGTTCGGACAGGTCCACCGGGGAGCTGTTTTTT

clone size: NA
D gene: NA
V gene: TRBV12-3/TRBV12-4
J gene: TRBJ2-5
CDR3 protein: CASSGGQTSYQETQYF
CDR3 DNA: TGTGCCAGCAGTGGCGGACAGACCTCGTACCAAGAGACCCAGTACTTC

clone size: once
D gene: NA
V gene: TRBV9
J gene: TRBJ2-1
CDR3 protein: CASSDGTDSYNEQFF
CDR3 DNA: TGTGCCAGCAGCGATGGAACGGACTCCTACAATGAGCAGTTCTTC

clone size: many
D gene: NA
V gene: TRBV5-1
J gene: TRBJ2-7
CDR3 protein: CASSLSPRGDEQYF
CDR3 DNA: TGCGCCAGCAGCTTGTCTCCCCGGGGTGACGAGCAGTACTTC

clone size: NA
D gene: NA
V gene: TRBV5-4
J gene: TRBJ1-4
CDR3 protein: CASSSSGTRGVEKLFF
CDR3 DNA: TGTGCCAGCAGCTCCTCCGGGACACGGGGAGTTGAAAAACTGTTTTTT

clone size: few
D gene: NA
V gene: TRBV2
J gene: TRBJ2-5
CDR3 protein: CASMEYQETQYF
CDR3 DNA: TGTGCCAGCATGGAGTACCAAGAGACCCAGTACTTC

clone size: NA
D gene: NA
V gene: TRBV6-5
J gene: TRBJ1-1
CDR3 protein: CASSYLFPVGLMNTEAFF
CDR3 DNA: TGTGCCAGCAGTTACCTATTTCCCGTCGGACTGATGAACACTGAAGCTTTCTTT

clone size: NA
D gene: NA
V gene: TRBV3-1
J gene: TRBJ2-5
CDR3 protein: CASSQDQLVQETQYF
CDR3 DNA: TGTGCCAGCAGCCAAGATCAGCTAGTCCAAGAGACCCAGTACTTC

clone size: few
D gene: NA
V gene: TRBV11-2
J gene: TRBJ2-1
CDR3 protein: CASSPRGTSIYNEQFF
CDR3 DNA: TGTGCCAGCAGCCCCCGCGGGACTTCAATCTACAATGAGCAGTTCTTC

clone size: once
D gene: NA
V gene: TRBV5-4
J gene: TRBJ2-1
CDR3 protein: CASSFVPDNEQFF
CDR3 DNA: TGTGCCAGCAGCTTTGTGCCTGACAATGAGCAGTTCTTC

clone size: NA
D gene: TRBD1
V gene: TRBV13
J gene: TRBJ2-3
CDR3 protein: CASSLRSPGQGLSTDTQYF
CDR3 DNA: TGTGCCAGCAGCTTAAGGTCTCCAGGACAGGGGCTCAGCACAGATACGCAGTATTTT

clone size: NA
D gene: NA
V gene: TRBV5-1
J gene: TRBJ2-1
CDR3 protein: CASSMRRVTKNEQFF
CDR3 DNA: TGCGCCAGCAGCATGCGCAGGGTCACGAAAAATGAGCAGTTCTTC

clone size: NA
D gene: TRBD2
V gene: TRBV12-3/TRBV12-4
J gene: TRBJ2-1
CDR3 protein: CASSLSGREGKFF
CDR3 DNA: TGTGCCAGCAGCCTAAGTGGGCGGGAGGGGAAGTTCTTC

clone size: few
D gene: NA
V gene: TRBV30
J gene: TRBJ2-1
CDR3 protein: CAWSVLQQNEQFF
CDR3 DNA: TGTGCCTGGAGTGTCCTCCAGCAAAATGAGCAGTTCTTC

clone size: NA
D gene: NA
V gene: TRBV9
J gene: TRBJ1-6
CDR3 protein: CASSYMGSSYNSPPHF
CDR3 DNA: TGTGCCAGCAGCTATATGGGGAGCTCCTATAATTCACCCCCCCACTTT